This TCR beta chain was identified during a study of T cells in Graves' hyperthyroidism and ophthalmopathy. Points from the study as a whole: Patients with ophthalmopathy were separated from those with stable hyperthyroidism by a 13 V-J model.

Patients having uncontrolled infection, another autoimmune disease, pregnancy or lactation were not included. In making diagnoses, clinical symptoms, serum thyroxine and TRAb, thyroid ultrasound and orbital computed tomography were all used. Any symptoms of ophthalmopathy came after the first hyperthyroidism diagnosis, from which the blood sample dates. CDR3 length: 16 amino acids. J was trimmed by 0 bases and V by 6 bases; bases with no gene match: 7. From germline, CDR1 is DFQATT and CDR2 SNEGSKA (reference sequence). As to this clonotype: Its antigen is not known.

RNA transcripts were the template for amplifying TCR beta CDR3 regions. First-round RT-PCR targeting the TCR CDR3 was performed with the HTBI primer set. TCRdb re-derived calls from the multiplex PCR reads in MiXCR, one entry per CDR3 protein. The sample contains around 300,000 distinct CDR3 sequences, roughly 15% of which appear only once. The sequenced sample was blood. This rearrangement joins TRBV20-1 to TRBJ2-6, with 8 bases lining up with TRBD1. This receptor was obtained from a woman aged 45-65 years with Graves' hyperthyroidism that later progressed to Graves' ophthalmopathy. CDR3 nucleotide sequence: TGCAGTGCCCTGGGACAGGCGATCTCTGGGGCCAACGTCCTGACTTTC. It yields the protein CSALGQAISGANVLTF.